This entry lists 17 T cell receptor beta chains sequenced from one sample in a study of cytomegalovirus exposure and HLA in healthy donors. The PCR made use of 60 Vbeta and 13 Jbeta primers. Only in-frame clones appear in the TCRdb table, and some are missing; sequencing was by immunoSEQ multiplex PCR. The repertoire holds approximately 150,000 clones, with just under 80% as singletons. The sample comprised PBMCs. All receptors come from a man aged 30 to 45 in good health and CMV-seronegative.

The rearrangement joins TRBV25-1 to TRBJ1-1; 10 positions agree with TRBD1. Looked up from germline, CDR1 is MGHDK and CDR2 is SYGVNS. The CDR3 runs to 15 residues. Trimming removed 7 bases from V and 4 bases from J; junction bases left unmatched: 9. The CDR3 bases are TGTGCCAGCACGAGGGGACAGGGGCTCGGCACTGAAGCTTTCTTT. Translating it yields CASTRGQGLGTEAFF.

This clone was seen a few times. This rearrangement joins TRBV5-1 to TRBJ2-7; 10 bases agree with TRBD1. This CDR3 contains 15 residues. Germline V gives CDR1 SGHRS, CDR2 YFSETQ. V lost 4 bases, J lost 4 bases, and 8 bases stayed unmatched. The chain's CDR3 is CASSAQPGQGYEQYF. In nucleotides, the CDR3 is TGCGCCAGCAGCGCACAACCGGGACAGGGGTACGAGCAGTACTTC.

This rearrangement joins TRBV14 to TRBJ1-2; D is perhaps TRBD1 (6 bases). Looked up from germline, CDR1 is SGHDN and CDR2 is FVKESK. Trimming took off 4 bases at V and 5 bases at J, with 11 bases between the two ends. CDR3 length: 13 amino acids. This chain's CDR3 is CASSRGQTYGYTF. The CDR3 DNA is TGTGCCAGCAGCCGAGGACAGACTTATGGCTACACCTTC.

This chain joins TRBV7-2 and TRBJ1-2; 12 nucleotides match TRBD1. The CDR3 has 14 residues. Germline V gene data show CDR1 as SGHTA and CDR2 as FQGNSA. After removal of 4 bases from V and 8 bases from J, the junction contained 5 bases not matched to a gene. CDR3 DNA: TGTGCCAGCAGCTCGGGACAGGGGGCAGGCGGCTACACCTTC. Protein product: CASSSGQGAGGYTF.

The chain links TRBV7-2 to TRBJ2-1, with 10 positions matching TRBD2. The germline gives CDR1 SGHTA, CDR2 FQGNSA. The CDR3 is 16 residues long. Trimming at V came to 4 bases and at J to 5 bases, leaving 8 bases not matched to a gene. In nucleotides, the CDR3 is TGTGCCAGCAGCTCATCTAGCGGGAGCGGTAACAATGAGCAGTTCTTC. The encoded protein is CASSSSSGSGNNEQFF.

This chain links TRBV6-6 with TRBJ1-1; D is uncertain. This CDR3 has 14 amino acids. The germline V and J ends were trimmed by 0 bases and 2 bases, with 7 bases remaining between them. Germline values: CDR1 MNHNY, CDR2 SVGAGI (reference sequence). CDR3 coding DNA: TGTGCCAGCAGTTACTCGGAGTTAAACACTGAAGCTTTCTTT. Protein: CASSYSELNTEAFF.

This rearrangement joins TRBV7-2 to TRBJ2-5; 7 bases fit TRBD1. The CDR3 has 14 residues. From germline, CDR1 is SGHTA and CDR2 FQGNSA. V dropped 1 base and J dropped 4; count of bases not matched to a gene: 3. The CDR3 DNA reads as TGTGCCAGCAGCTTAGACAGGGGTCGAGAGACCCAGTACTTC. It specifies CASSLDRGRETQYF.

V gene TRBV5-4 combines with J gene TRBJ2-7; 7 bases align to TRBD1. With 0 bases clipped from V and 4 bases from J, the junction kept 7 bases outside the gene matches. CDR3 length: 15 residues. The V gene's germline CDR1 is SGHNT and CDR2 YYREEE (reference sequence). The CDR3 sequence: CASSLGGQGVYEQYF. CDR3 bases: TGTGCCAGCAGCTTGGGAGGCCAGGGGGTTTACGAGCAGTACTTC.

The chain couples TRBV4-1 to TRBJ2-5; the D gene is possibly TRBD2 (6 bases). Germline V gene data show CDR1 as MGHRA and CDR2 as YSYEKL. The CDR3 spans 13 residues. Trimming stripped 6 bases from V and 2 bases from J, with 10 bases between. The CDR3 bases are TGCGCCAGCAGTCCGGGGGTTCAAGAGACCCAGTACTTC. Translating gives CASSPGVQETQYF.

This clone was detected once. The CDR3 here is CASSIGPTGSSNQPQHF. The CDR3 coding sequence is TGTGCCAGCAGCATTGGTCCGACAGGGTCGAGCAATCAGCCCCAGCATTTT. This chain links TRBV21-1 with TRBJ1-5; TRBD1 was called by the table and not checked on the DNA. TRBV21-1 is listed as a pseudogene. CDR3 length equals 17 residues.

This chain links TRBV27 with TRBJ2-7; the match to TRBD2 covers 16 bases. Germline loops: CDR1 MNHEY, CDR2 SMNVEV (reference sequence). This CDR3 has 19 residues. The trim removed 5 bases at V and 2 bases at J, leaving 12 bases unmatched. The CDR3 DNA sequence: TGTGCCAGCAGTCCCGGGACTAGCGGGGGGGCCCTTTACGCCTACGAGCAGTACTTC. This translates into CASSPGTSGGALYAYEQYF.

The J gene is TRBJ2-5, the V gene TRBV5-1; weak D call: TRBD2 (6 bases). V lost 3 bases and J 0 bases, leaving 12 bases between the germline ends. Germline-derived CDR1 and CDR2 are SGHRS and YFSETQ. The CDR3 contains 15 residues. The CDR3 region is CASSSSGGYQETQYF. DNA for the CDR3: TGCGCCAGCAGCTCGAGTGGGGGGTACCAAGAGACCCAGTACTTC. Variable domain in full (rest from reference TRBV5-1 and TRBJ2-5): KAGVTQTPRYLIKTRGQQVTLSCSPISGHRSVSWYQQTPGQGLQFLFEYFSETQRNKGNFPGRFSGRQFSNSRSEMNVSTLELGDSALYLCASSSSGGYQETQYFGPGTRLLVL.

The chain links TRBV5-1 to TRBJ1-2; possible D gene TRBD1, 6 bases. Germline V gene sequence: CDR1 SGHRS, CDR2 YFSETQ. The CDR3 has 15 amino acids. The germline V and J ends were trimmed by 0 bases and 8 bases, with 17 bases remaining between them. The chain's CDR3 is CASSLVHRDIEGYTF. The CDR3, as DNA: TGCGCCAGCAGCTTGGTGCACAGGGATATAGAGGGCTACACCTTC.

The chain couples TRBV10-3 to TRBJ2-7; D is possibly TRBD2 (6 bases). Germline CDR1 ENHRY, CDR2 SYGVKD. This CDR3 contains 13 residues. Trimming shortened V by 5 bases and J by 3 bases, and 11 bases separated the two germline ends. This chain's CDR3 is CAISSTSSYEQYF. As DNA, the CDR3 is TGTGCCATCAGTAGTACTAGCAGCTACGAGCAGTACTTC.

The chain recombines TRBV10-1 with TRBJ1-1, with 11 nucleotides matching TRBD1. The CDR3 sequence is 14 residues long. CDR1 and CDR2 (germline): WNHNN, SYGVQD (reference sequence). Trimming cost V 4 bases and J 6 bases; bases outside gene matches: 4. For the CDR3, the DNA is TGCGCCAGCAGTGGGACAGGGGGCTCCTCTGAAGCTTTCTTT. Its protein product is CASSGTGGSSEAFF.

This clone has only a few counts. This chain uses TRBV21-1 with TRBJ2-7; the table's D call of TRBD1 was not tested on the DNA. TRBV21-1 is tagged as a pseudogene. The CDR3 is 16 residues long. CDR3 sequence reads: CASSKGEGQGTYEQYF. The CDR3 DNA sequence: TGTGCCAGCAGCAAAGGGGAGGGACAGGGGACCTACGAGCAGTACTTC.

The gene calls are TRBV5-1 and TRBJ2-7; D uncertain. The CDR3 has 14 amino acids. Trimming took 0 bases from V and 5 from J, leaving 12 bases between them. Germline V CDR1 and CDR2: SGHRS, YFSETQ. The CDR3 region is CASSLGVFYDEQYF. The CDR3 DNA reads as TGCGCCAGCAGCTTGGGAGTTTTTTACGACGAGCAGTACTTC.